This entry lists 29 T cell receptor beta chains sequenced from one sample in a study of cytomegalovirus exposure and HLA in healthy donors. The primer mix had 60 Vbeta and 13 Jbeta primers. Repertoires were generated with immunoSEQ multiplex PCR, while TCRdb's copy carries only in-frame clones and drops some. Of some 140,000 clones listed, 60% to 85% are singletons. Specimen: PBMCs. The receptors stem from a male donor in good health and CMV-seropositive.

This clone was seen more than once but under ten times. The chain uses TRBV6-6 and TRBJ1-1; 8 bases line up with TRBD1. V shed 4 bases and J 4 bases; nucleotides not matched to a gene: 8. Germline V gene data show CDR1 as MNHNY and CDR2 as SVGAGI (reference sequence). This CDR3 spans 15 amino acids. The CDR3 here is CASSLTGQGGTEAFF. The CDR3 DNA follows: TGTGCCAGCAGTTTAACTGGACAGGGTGGCACTGAAGCTTTCTTT.

This chain links TRBV6-4 with TRBJ2-1, with D possibly being TRBD2 (6 bases). The CDR3 is 14 residues long. Per germline, CDR1 MRHNA and CDR2 SNTAGT. The V end lost 3 bases, the J end lost 9 bases, and 15 bases lay between the germline ends. The CDR3 is CASSERLEPGEQFF. The CDR3 coding sequence is TGTGCCAGCAGTGAGAGACTAGAGCCCGGTGAGCAGTTCTTC.

The chain recombines TRBV28 with TRBJ1-6; 10 bases agree with TRBD1. V trimming: 10 bases; J trimming: 7 bases; junction bases outside the gene matches: 7. Germline-derived CDR1 and CDR2 are MDHEN and SYDVKM. This CDR3 contains 14 residues. CDR3 sequence: CATEDRGRNSPLHF. CDR3 bases: TGTGCCACTGAAGACAGGGGGCGAAATTCACCCCTCCACTTT.

The rearrangement joins TRBV18 to TRBJ1-6; D is uncertain. CDR1 is KGHSH and CDR2 is LQKENI in the germline V gene. The V end lost 3 bases, the J end lost 5 bases, and 8 bases lay between the germline ends. This CDR3 spans 14 amino acids. DNA for the CDR3: TGTGCCAGCTCACCGGAGGAAAATAATTCACCCCTCCACTTT. Its protein product is CASSPEENNSPLHF.

The V gene is TRBV7-9, the J gene TRBJ1-1; TRBD1 aligns across 7 bases. The germline CDR1 and CDR2 sequences are SEHNR and FQNEAQ (reference sequence). V gave up 7 bases and J gave up 0 bases; unmatched junction bases: 5. This CDR3 is built from 14 residues. In DNA form, the CDR3 reads TGTGCCAGCAAGGCGGGACAGATGAACACTGAAGCTTTCTTT. This encodes CASKAGQMNTEAFF.

This clone occurred once. V gene TRBV2 combines with J gene TRBJ2-3; D perhaps matches TRBD2 (5 bases). V lost 4 bases, J lost 6 bases, and 17 bases lay in between. The CDR3 has 15 residues. Germline-derived CDR1 and CDR2 are SNHLY and FYNNEI. This chain's CDR3 is CASSVGLTTTDTQYF. CDR3 nucleotides: TGTGCCAGCAGTGTAGGCCTGACTACGACCGATACGCAGTATTTT.

This chain joins TRBV5-8 and TRBJ1-6, with 8 bases aligning to TRBD1. V lost 4 bases to trimming and J lost 9 bases; unmatched junction nucleotides: 12. This CDR3 region has 16 residues. CDR1 is SGHTS and CDR2 is YDEGEE in the germline V gene. The CDR3 DNA reads TGTGCCAGCAGCGACCTGGAGGGCAGGGGGCCTTCACCCCTCCACTTT. This encodes CASSDLEGRGPSPLHF.

On this clone itself: Sequence at one end of the junction differs from germline and may be a read error. This rearrangement joins TRBV7-9 to TRBJ1-1; D may be TRBD1 (5 bases). The CDR3 runs to 14 residues. Looked up from germline, CDR1 is SEHNR and CDR2 is FQNEAQ (reference sequence). For the CDR3, the DNA is TGTTCCAGCAGCGACAGCACGAGGAGCACTGAAGCTTTCTTT. Protein product: CSSSDSTRSTEAFF.

The chain carries TRBV5-6 and TRBJ2-7; 14 nucleotides line up with TRBD2. This CDR3 is 17 amino acids long. Per the germline V gene, CDR1 is SGHDT and CDR2 is YYEEEE. V was clipped by 4 bases and J by 1 base; unmatched bases: 7. Here the CDR3 DNA reads TGTGCCAGCAGCCTGGGACTAGCGGGAGCAGTATCCTACGAGCAGTACTTC. It codes for CASSLGLAGAVSYEQYF.

The chain carries TRBV7-2 and TRBJ2-7, with 9 bases fitting TRBD1. This CDR3 contains 16 residues. Germline V gene data show CDR1 as SGHTA and CDR2 as FQGNSA. V shed 1 base, J shed 2 bases, and the junction held 6 bases outside the gene matches. CDR3 amino acids: CASSLVGTGLTYEQYF. The DNA for the CDR3 is TGTGCCAGCAGCTTAGTCGGGACAGGGCTTACCTACGAGCAGTACTTC. Full variable domain (outside the CDR3, taken from reference TRBV7-2 and TRBJ2-7): GAGVSQSPSNKVTEKGKDVELRCDPISGHTALYWYRQSLGQGLEFLIYFQGNSAPDKSGLPSDRFSAERTGGSVSTLTIQRTQQEDSAVYLCASSLVGTGLTYEQYFGPGTRLTVT.

CDR3 loop: CASSISGPSGANVLTF. The DNA for the CDR3 is TGTGCCAGTAGTATAAGTGGGCCCTCTGGGGCCAACGTCCTGACTTTC. The V gene is TRBV19, the J gene TRBJ2-6; D remains unclear. This CDR3 comprises 16 residues. CDR1 is LNHDA, CDR2 SQIVND, per germline (reference sequence). V lost 2 bases, J lost 0 bases, and 8 bases lay in between. The entire variable domain, with the rest obtained from reference TRBV19 and TRBJ2-6, is as follows: DGGITQSPKYLFRKEGQNVTLSCEQNLNHDAMYWYRQDPGQGLRLIYYSQIVNDFQKGDIAEGYSVSREKKESFPLTVTSAQKNPTAFYLCASSISGPSGANVLTFGAGSRLTVL.

This rearrangement joins TRBV7-9 to TRBJ1-5; TRBD1 is a possible D gene (5 bases). V was cut by 1 base and J by 4 bases, with 14 bases left in between. From germline, CDR1 is SEHNR and CDR2 FQNEAQ (reference sequence). The CDR3 length is 16 residues. The CDR3 sequence is CASSLGGPGRNQPQHF. The CDR3 region has the DNA TGTGCCAGCAGCTTAGGAGGGCCAGGGAGGAATCAGCCCCAGCATTTT.

This rearrangement joins TRBV7-2 to TRBJ1-6; D unclear. V was trimmed by 1 base and J by 9 bases, leaving 10 bases between them. In germline, CDR1 is SGHTA, CDR2 FQGNSA. The CDR3 extends over 14 amino acids. CDR3 protein: CASSLDRAASPLHF. In nucleotides, the CDR3 is TGTGCCAGCAGCTTAGACAGAGCGGCTTCACCCCTCCACTTT.

This clone occurred a few times. V is TRBV28 and J is TRBJ2-3; 7 nucleotides agree with TRBD2. The trim removed 4 bases at V and 6 bases at J, leaving 10 bases unmatched. CDR1 is MDHEN, CDR2 SYDVKM, per germline. The CDR3 covers 15 residues. The CDR3 spells CASSSPRGVGDTQYF. In nucleotides, the CDR3 is TGTGCCAGCAGTTCCCCCCGGGGGGTCGGGGATACGCAGTATTTT.

The V gene is TRBV7-9, the J gene TRBJ2-1; a weak D match, TRBD1 (6 bases). With 5 bases removed from V and 4 bases from J, the gap between germline ends came to 18 bases. The CDR3 consists of 16 residues. Germline-derived CDR1 and CDR2 are SEHNR and FQNEAQ (reference sequence). CDR3 amino acids: CASSGQLDYTYNEQFF. The CDR3 nucleotides read TGTGCCAGCAGCGGACAGCTAGACTACACGTACAATGAGCAGTTCTTC.

This clone occurred a few times. V gene TRBV5-4 combines with J gene TRBJ1-4; maybe TRBD1 (6 bases). The CDR3 runs 17 residues. V was clipped by 0 bases and J by 3 bases, with 15 bases between them. Germline V gene lookup returns CDR1 SGHNT and CDR2 YYREEE (reference sequence). CDR3 DNA sequence: TGTGCCAGCAGCTTGGGGTTCAGCGGGGGGCCTAATGAAAAACTGTTTTTT. Translated, it gives CASSLGFSGGPNEKLFF.

The V call is TRBV6-1, the J call TRBJ2-3; a weak D match, TRBD1 (6 bases). The V gene's germline CDR1 is MNHNS and CDR2 SASEGT. This CDR3 contains 14 residues. V was trimmed by 1 base and J by 7 bases, leaving 12 bases between them. CDR3 residues: CASSEDVGANTQYF. The DNA of the CDR3 is TGTGCCAGCAGTGAAGATGTGGGGGCTAATACGCAGTATTTT.

V usage is TRBV4-1 and J usage is TRBJ1-1; the match to TRBD1 covers 8 bases. V trimming: 0 bases; J trimming: 3 bases; junction bases outside the gene matches: 12. The CDR3 has 18 amino acids. Per the germline V gene, CDR1 is MGHRA and CDR2 is YSYEKL. The CDR3: CASSQDRWAGGDHTEAFF. CDR3 nucleotide sequence: TGCGCCAGCAGCCAAGATCGTTGGGCAGGGGGCGACCACACTGAAGCTTTCTTT.

The V and J genes are TRBV11-2 and TRBJ2-5, with TRBD2 matching 8 bases. The length of the CDR3 is 14 residues. Trimming cost V 4 bases and J 2 bases; bases outside gene matches: 3. CDR1 is SGHAT and CDR2 is FQNNGV in the germline V gene. The CDR3 loop is CASSSPGGQETQYF. The DNA of the CDR3 is TGTGCCAGCAGCTCCCCGGGGGGGCAAGAGACCCAGTACTTC. Full variable domain (remainder filled in from reference TRBV11-2 and TRBJ2-5): EAGVAQSPRYKIIEKRQSVAFWCNPISGHATLYWYQQILGQGPKLLIQFQNNGVVDDSQLPKDRFSAERLKGVDSTLKIQPAKLEDSAVYLCASSSPGGQETQYFGPGTRLLVL.

V is TRBV9 and J is TRBJ2-2; D possibly corresponds to TRBD2 (6 bases). Germline lookup yields CDR1 SGDLS and CDR2 YYNGEE. Trimming left V 0 bases short and J 4 bases short, with 16 bases between. The CDR3 has 17 residues. In DNA form, the CDR3 reads TGTGCCAGCAGCGTAGGGGTTAGCGGCTTAGTCACCGGGGAGCTGTTTTTT. This gives the protein CASSVGVSGLVTGELFF.

The chain combines TRBV5-1 with TRBJ1-1; TRBD1 might be the D (5 bases). The CDR3 runs to 13 residues. Germline V gene lookup returns CDR1 SGHRS and CDR2 YFSETQ. Trimming stripped 2 bases from V and 7 bases from J, with 12 bases between. As DNA, the CDR3 is TGCGCCAGCAGCTTCATTGGGGCGGATGAAGCTTTCTTT. Encoded protein: CASSFIGADEAFF.

The V and J genes are TRBV18 and TRBJ2-1; TRBD1 agrees at 8 bases. The germline CDR1 and CDR2 sequences are KGHSH and LQKENI. Unmatched junction bases numbered 2, after V lost 4 bases and J lost 0 bases. The CDR3 length is 15 residues. CDR3 protein: CASSRDRYSYNEQFF. DNA for the CDR3: TGTGCCAGCTCACGGGACAGGTACTCCTACAATGAGCAGTTCTTC.

This clone was observed once. The V call is TRBV5-6, the J call TRBJ2-2; D gene ambiguous. The germline CDR1 and CDR2 sequences are SGHDT and YYEEEE. This CDR3 contains 13 residues. V lost 2 bases and J lost 4, with 6 bases in between. CDR3 loop: CASSFASTGELFF. For the CDR3, the DNA is TGTGCCAGCAGCTTTGCCAGCACCGGGGAGCTGTTTTTT.

This clone came up a few times. The CDR3 DNA reads as TGCGCCAGCAGCCCCTCGGGCCCCCGGGAGGGCCCAGATACGCAGTATTTT. Translated, it gives CASSPSGPREGPDTQYF. This chain uses TRBV4-3 with TRBJ2-3, with 8 bases aligning to TRBD2. With 4 bases clipped from V and 4 bases from J, the junction kept 13 bases outside the gene matches. CDR1 is LGHNA, CDR2 YSLEER, per germline. CDR3 length: 17 amino acids.

This clone was recorded a few times. The chain recombines TRBV6-5 with TRBJ2-7; 10 bases are shared with TRBD2. CDR1 MNHEY and CDR2 SVGAGI come from the germline V gene. The CDR3 sequence is 14 residues long. V lost 7 bases to trimming and J lost 6 bases; unmatched junction nucleotides: 9. CDR3 region: CASNLGTSVSEQYF. Here the CDR3 DNA reads TGTGCCAGCAATCTCGGGACTAGCGTTTCCGAGCAGTACTTC.

The chain joins TRBV7-3 to TRBJ2-5, with D possibly TRBD2 on 5 matching bases. Trimming shortened V by 1 base and J by 4 bases, and 19 bases separated the two germline ends. Germline assignment: CDR1 SGHTA and CDR2 FQGTGA. The CDR3 has 17 amino acids. In nucleotides, the CDR3 is TGTGCCAGCAGCTTAATATCCTCGCGGGTAGTGGGAGAGACCCAGTACTTC. It is translated as CASSLISSRVVGETQYF.

This clone was observed once. This chain connects TRBV7-9 to TRBJ2-1, with 10 bases that match TRBD2. The CDR3 runs to 16 residues. Germline trimming cut 0 bases from V and 4 bases from J; bases unmatched to any gene: 3. Per the germline V gene, CDR1 is SEHNR and CDR2 is FQNEAQ (reference sequence). The CDR3 DNA reads as TGTGCCAGCAGCTTAGCTTGGACTAGCGGTTACAATGAGCAGTTCTTC. Translating gives CASSLAWTSGYNEQFF.

The chain carries TRBV15 and TRBJ2-3, with 9 bases lining up with TRBD2. The CDR3 loop spans 15 amino acids. J lost 4 bases, V lost 3 bases, and 5 bases had no gene match. In germline, CDR1 is LNHNV, CDR2 YYDKDF (reference sequence). CDR3 in DNA: TGTGCCACCAGCAGGAATAGCGGGAGTTCAGATACGCAGTATTTT. It is translated as CATSRNSGSSDTQYF.

This chain links TRBV14 with TRBJ2-1, with a weak D call TRBD1 (5 bases). Trimming cost V 3 bases and J 4 bases, with 16 bases left between them. CDR3 size: 16 residues. Germline assignment: CDR1 SGHDN and CDR2 FVKESK. The CDR3 DNA is TGTGCCAGCAGCCATGTCAGGGCAGGGTCGTACAATGAGCAGTTCTTC. Amino acids: CASSHVRAGSYNEQFF.